The 9 T cell receptor beta chains presented below share a single source sample, sequenced in a study of OX40 agonist ivuxolimab in advanced cancers. Here immunoSEQ multiplex PCR was the method, and the copy in TCRdb shows in-frame clones only, minus some. The table lists around 72,000 clones, more than 75% of them singletons. The sequencing here drew on CD4+ or CD8+ T cells sorted from blood, taken in a trial of the OX40 agonist ivuxolimab. The receptors originated from an adult with an advanced solid tumor such as melanoma, head and neck, liver or kidney cancer.

The rearrangement uses TRBV2 and TRBJ1-2, with 7 positions matching TRBD1. This CDR3 is 15 amino acids long. Losses at the gene ends were 1 base for V and 4 bases for J; bases not matched to a gene: 6. Per germline, CDR1 SNHLY and CDR2 FYNNEI. CDR3 residues: CASSEGGTAPYGYTF. The CDR3 region has the DNA TGTGCCAGCAGTGAAGGCGGGACAGCACCCTATGGCTACACCTTC.

The CDR3 sequence is CASSTPTGGPEAFF. The CDR3 region has the DNA TGTGCCAGCAGTACCCCGACAGGGGGCCCTGAAGCTTTCTTT. This chain joins TRBV28 and TRBJ1-1; 10 positions match TRBD1. Germline V gene sequence: CDR1 MDHEN, CDR2 SYDVKM. V was pared by 5 bases and J by 6 bases, with 6 bases of the junction left unmatched. The CDR3 extends over 14 amino acids.

The chain couples TRBV6-1 to TRBJ2-2, with D possibly TRBD1 on 5 matching bases. Germline CDR1 and CDR2: MNHNS and SASEGT. The CDR3 consists of 13 residues. V gave up 7 bases and J gave up 5 bases, with 11 bases separating them. DNA for the CDR3: TGTGCCAGCACCGTAAGGGGAACCGGGGAGCTGTTTTTT. It codes for CASTVRGTGELFF.

The chain links TRBV28 to TRBJ2-1, with D tentatively TRBD2 (5 bases). Trimming took 5 bases from V and 4 from J, leaving 21 bases between them. CDR1 and CDR2 (germline): MDHEN, SYDVKM. This CDR3 spans 17 amino acids. CDR3 bases: TGTGCCAGCAGTCAATCCCCCGGAACTAGGTTATACAATGAGCAGTTCTTC. Its translation: CASSQSPGTRLYNEQFF.

This clone has just a few counts. The genes are TRBV7-2 and TRBJ2-2; 8 bases line up with TRBD2. This CDR3 region has 14 residues. With V trimmed by 3 bases and J by 4 bases, 1 base remained unmatched. The germline CDR1 and CDR2 sequences are SGHTA and FQGNSA. The CDR3 region has the DNA TGTGCCAGCAGCTTTGGGACTAGCACCGGGGAGCTGTTTTTT. Its translation is CASSFGTSTGELFF.

The chain combines TRBV15 with TRBJ2-3; D is perhaps TRBD1 (6 bases). The V gene lost 4 bases and the J gene lost 3 bases, with 8 bases spanning the gap. CDR3 size: 13 residues. Germline loops: CDR1 LNHNV, CDR2 YYDKDF (reference sequence). CDR3 sequence (DNA): TGTGCCACCAGCAACCAGGGGACAGATACGCAGTATTTT. It encodes CATSNQGTDTQYF.

In its sample, this clone was seen once. The rearrangement joins TRBV7-2 to TRBJ2-2; D is ambiguous. Trimming removed 3 bases from V and 9 bases from J, with 11 bases in between. The CDR3 consists of 13 residues. Germline V gene lookup returns CDR1 SGHTA and CDR2 FQGNSA. The chain's CDR3 is CASSLGVERELFF. The CDR3 nucleotides read TGTGCCAGCAGCTTGGGCGTGGAAAGGGAGCTGTTTTTT.

V gene TRBV2 combines with J gene TRBJ2-3, with 7 positions matching TRBD2. Germline values: CDR1 SNHLY, CDR2 FYNNEI. With V trimmed by 7 bases and J by 0 bases, 7 bases remained unmatched. There are 15 residues in the CDR3. The CDR3 loop is CASKAGTTSTDTQYF. As DNA, the CDR3 is TGTGCCAGCAAGGCCGGGACTACTAGCACAGATACGCAGTATTTT.

The rearrangement links TRBV4-1 to TRBJ2-3, with 11 bases matching TRBD2. Germline lookup yields CDR1 MGHRA and CDR2 YSYEKL. The J segment lost 0 bases and the V segment lost 1 base, leaving 0 bases of the junction unmatched. The CDR3 has 16 amino acids. The CDR3 loop reads CASSQGLAGSTDTQYF. The CDR3 DNA reads as TGCGCCAGCAGCCAAGGACTAGCGGGGAGCACAGATACGCAGTATTTT.